This entry concerns a single T cell receptor (beta chain). This specimen comes from a study of blood T cell repertoires in COVID-19. Study-wide context: Researchers got acute and convalescent COVID-19 samples from the United States, Italy and Spain.

Categorization into cohorts depended on clinical history that participants reported. CDR1 is SGHTA and CDR2 is FQGNSA in the germline V gene. V lost 5 bases and J lost 4; bases outside the gene matches: 18. The CDR3 is made up of 18 amino acids. Measured with immunoSEQ multiplex PCR; TCRdb has only the in-frame clones, and not every one. Here the sample spans about 400,000 clones, 88% being singletons. This chain links TRBV7-2 with TRBJ2-5; 8 positions agree with TRBD2. This clonotype was sampled from a woman in her 30s with acute COVID-19. The material sequenced was PBMCs or T cells enriched from blood (not recorded which). CDR3 residues: CASSLRNRGGRLGETQYF. CDR3 in DNA: TGTGCCAGCAGCCTACGAAATCGGGGGGGCCGATTAGGAGAGACCCAGTACTTC. Looking up the rest from reference TRBV7-2 and TRBJ2-5 gives the full variable domain: GAGVSQSPSNKVTEKGKDVELRCDPISGHTALYWYRQSLGQGLEFLIYFQGNSAPDKSGLPSDRFSAERTGGSVSTLTIQRTQQEDSAVYLCASSLRNRGGRLGETQYFGPGTRLLVL.